These T cell receptor beta chains were read from a single sample in a study of response to subunit inactivated influenza vaccine. Each CDR3 protein is one row after TCRdb ran MiXCR on the RT-PCR reads. The sample includes under 950,000 distinct CDR3 sequences, over 20% of them seen just once. Source: PBMCs from blood, taken 4 to 6 days after vaccination. Receptors originate from a man in his fifties or sixties who received an inactivated influenza vaccine. Each CDR3 is given with its conserved first and last residue. The D gene is left open where the match is weak. Where a row states a size, it is once, few, many or the class of an expanded clone; other rows omit it.

CDR3 | DNA | length | V | D | J | size
CATTVGGLYEQFF | TGTGCCACCACAGTGGGGGGCCTCTATGAGCAGTTCTTC | 13 | TRBV6-2/TRBV6-3 | - | TRBJ2-1 | few
CASSIKDHEQYF | TGTGCCAGCAGCATTAAAGACCACGAGCAGTACTTC | 12 | TRBV5-4 | - | TRBJ2-7 | -
CAITQGGTGANVLTF | TGTGCCATCACCCAGGGGGGTACTGGGGCCAACGTCCTGACTTTC | 15 | TRBV10-3 | - | TRBJ2-6 | -
CASSLMSSGSSYEQYF | TGTGCCAGCAGCTTAATGTCTAGCGGAAGCTCCTACGAGCAGTACTTC | 16 | TRBV7-2 | TRBD2 | TRBJ2-7 | -
CASSPPSGKNTGELFF | TGTGCCAGCAGCCCCCCCAGCGGCAAGAACACCGGGGAGCTGTTTTTT | 16 | TRBV7-9 | - | TRBJ2-2 | -
CASSFFGGDTDTQYF | TGTGCCAGCAGTTTTTTCGGCGGGGACACAGATACGCAGTATTTT | 15 | TRBV12-3/TRBV12-4 | - | TRBJ2-3 | -
CASTREAKNIQYF | TGTGCCAGCACCCGGGAAGCCAAAAACATTCAGTACTTC | 13 | TRBV12-3/TRBV12-4 | - | TRBJ2-4 | few
CASSFLAAGTYEQYF | TGTGCCAGCAGTTTTCTAGCGGCCGGTACCTACGAGCAGTACTTC | 15 | TRBV12-3/TRBV12-4 | TRBD2 | TRBJ2-7 | many
CATGTVTYEQYF | TGTGCCACCGGGACGGTGACCTACGAGCAGTACTTC | 12 | TRBV10-3 | - | TRBJ2-7 | -
CAISESPSGIEQFF | TGTGCCATCAGTGAGTCGCCTAGCGGGATTGAGCAGTTCTTC | 14 | TRBV10-3 | TRBD2 | TRBJ2-1 | -
CASSAGTSGGHTDTQYF | TGTGCCAGCAGCGCCGGGACTAGCGGGGGACACACAGATACGCAGTATTTT | 17 | TRBV9 | TRBD2 | TRBJ2-3 | few
CASSEFAVSYEQYF | TGTGCCAGCAGTGAATTTGCAGTCTCCTACGAGCAGTACTTC | 14 | TRBV2 | - | TRBJ2-7 | -